These 28 T cell receptor beta chains were sequenced from one sample in a study of T-cell memory formation after mild COVID-19. TCRdb re-analysed the 5' RACE reads in MiXCR, keeping a single row per CDR3 protein. The sample lists 90,000 to 130,000 distinct CDR3 sequences, around 17% occurring once. Material for sequencing was PBMCs or a T cell subset sorted from them (not recorded which). These receptors were obtained from a man aged 18 to 29 who had mild COVID-19 (a few samples of this study predate the infection). Cell type and time point are not known.

The chain couples TRBV19 to TRBJ1-5; no firm D call. This CDR3 has 15 amino acids. Germline assignment: CDR1 LNHDA and CDR2 SQIVND (reference sequence). Trimming removed 10 bases from V and 1 base from J, with 17 bases in between. CDR3 sequence: CATTASENSNQPQHF. The DNA for the CDR3 is TGTGCCACCACAGCTTCAGAGAACAGCAATCAGCCCCAGCATTTT.

This clonotype has just a few counts. J is TRBJ1-2 and V is TRBV2; no firm D call. The CDR3 has 13 residues. Germline CDR1 and CDR2: SNHLY and FYNNEI. Trimming removed 7 bases at V and 3 bases at J, with 12 bases between. CDR3 loop: CASKSGRDYGYTF. The CDR3 region has the DNA TGTGCCAGCAAGTCGGGCCGGGACTATGGCTACACCTTC. Full variable domain (outside the CDR3, taken from reference TRBV2 and TRBJ1-2): EPEVTQTPSHQVTQMGQEVILRCVPISNHLYFYWYRQILGQKVEFLVSFYNNEISEKSEIFDDQFSVERPDGSNFTLKIRSTKLEDSAMYFCASKSGRDYGYTFGSGTRLTVV.

This clonotype has more than one count but fewer than ten. The genes are TRBV28 and TRBJ1-4; D perhaps matches TRBD1 (5 bases). Germline V CDR1 and CDR2: MDHEN, SYDVKM. The V and J ends lost 3 bases and 7 bases respectively, with 12 bases between them. The CDR3 is 14 amino acids. The CDR3 DNA sequence: TGTGCCAGCAGTTTCGCAGGGCTCGGTGAAAAACTGTTTTTT. Its protein is CASSFAGLGEKLFF. Variable domain in full (rest from reference TRBV28 and TRBJ1-4): DVKVTQSSRYLVKRTGEKVFLECVQDMDHENMFWYRQDPGLGLRLIYFSYDVKMKEKGDIPEGYSVSREKKERFSLILESASTNQTSMYLCASSFAGLGEKLFFGSGTQLSVL.

The chain joins TRBV28 to TRBJ2-7, with 8 bases fitting TRBD1. The length of the CDR3 is 14 residues. V shed 5 bases and J 5 bases; nucleotides not matched to a gene: 8. In germline, CDR1 is MDHEN, CDR2 SYDVKM. CDR3: CASSAGGPRDEQYV. CDR3 sequence (DNA): TGTGCCAGCAGTGCAGGGGGCCCCCGGGACGAGCAGTACGTC.

The rearrangement links TRBV7-8 to TRBJ1-5; no clear D gene. Per the germline V gene, CDR1 is SGHVS and CDR2 is FQNEAQ. CDR3 length: 13 residues. V lost 5 bases, J lost 6 bases, and 11 bases lay in between. The CDR3 sequence is CASSPSTGQPQHF. CDR3 DNA: TGTGCCAGCAGCCCATCGACGGGTCAGCCCCAGCATTTT.

This clonotype was seen only a few times. The chain employs TRBV12-3 or TRBV12-4 and TRBJ2-5; 8 bases line up with TRBD2. The CDR3 spans 13 residues. The ends lost 8 bases at V and 5 bases at J; junction bases unmatched: 7. The CDR3, as DNA: TGTGCCAGCTACCGGGGGGGGTCCGAGACCCAGTACTTC. It is translated as CASYRGGSETQYF.

The chain links TRBV7-2 to TRBJ2-3, with TRBD2 as a possible D gene (5 bases). V gave up 2 bases and J gave up 4 bases, with 16 bases separating them. In germline, CDR1 is SGHTA, CDR2 FQGNSA. This CDR3 spans 16 amino acids. The CDR3 nucleotides are TGTGCCAGCAGCTTAATCGGGGAGCCTATCTCAGATACGCAGTATTTT. Translated: CASSLIGEPISDTQYF.

The sample holds many counts of this clonotype. The chain recombines TRBV12-3 or TRBV12-4 with TRBJ2-3, with D possibly being TRBD1 (6 bases). Deletions cut 4 bases from V and 4 bases from J, with 15 bases between. There are 15 residues in the CDR3. CDR3 nucleotides: TGTGCCAGCAGTTCTAGCAGGGGTGAGGCAGATACGCAGTATTTT. Translated: CASSSSRGEADTQYF.

This clonotype was recorded a few times. The DNA of the CDR3 is TGTGCCAGCAGTTTGGACAAGAGGAACACCATATATTTT. As protein: CASSLDKRNTIYF. V and J are TRBV6-5 and TRBJ1-3; D possibly corresponds to TRBD1 (5 bases). Looked up from germline, CDR1 is MNHEY and CDR2 is SVGAGI. Between the trimmed V and J ends, which lost 4 bases and 7 bases, there was a span of 11 bases. The CDR3 is 13 amino acids.

This clonotype has ten or more counts. V gene TRBV2 combines with J gene TRBJ2-3; 8 bases are shared with TRBD1. The J segment lost 5 bases and the V segment lost 5 bases, leaving 6 bases of the junction unmatched. The CDR3 is 14 residues long. Per germline, CDR1 SNHLY and CDR2 FYNNEI. The CDR3 DNA sequence: TGTGCCAGCAGTAGACAGGGGTCGGGAGATACGCAGTATTTT. It specifies CASSRQGSGDTQYF.

This clonotype was counted only a few times. The chain uses TRBV24-1 and TRBJ2-1; 8 nucleotides match TRBD2. The CDR3 is 14 residues long. Trimming cost V 3 bases and J 9 bases; bases outside gene matches: 6. From germline, CDR1 is KGHDR and CDR2 SFDVKD. The CDR3 reads CATSDLTSGGEQFF. DNA of the CDR3: TGTGCCACCAGTGATCTAACTAGCGGCGGTGAGCAGTTCTTC.

The V and J genes are TRBV6-5 and TRBJ2-2; 13 bases are a match to TRBD2. V was clipped by 6 bases and J by 10 bases; unmatched bases: 20. Germline-derived CDR1 and CDR2 are MNHEY and SVGAGI. The CDR3 is made up of 19 amino acids. The CDR3 nucleotides are TGTGCCAGCAGGGGCCTTGGGCTCGAAACTAGCGGGGGGGCCCCGGAGCTGTTTTTT. This codes for CASRGLGLETSGGAPELFF.

This clonotype was observed a few times. This rearrangement joins TRBV5-5 to TRBJ2-1; 9 bases match TRBD1. Trimming removed 4 bases from V and 5 bases from J; junction bases left unmatched: 4. The CDR3 spans 14 residues. The germline CDR1 and CDR2 sequences are SGHKS and YYEKEE (reference sequence). The CDR3 loop reads CASSRDRVHNEQFF. Written as DNA, the CDR3 is TGTGCCAGCAGCCGGGACAGGGTCCACAATGAGCAGTTCTTC. Drawing the rest from reference TRBV5-5 and TRBJ2-1, the complete variable domain is DAGVTQSPTHLIKTRGQQVTLRCSPISGHKSVSWYQQVLGQGPQFIFQYYEKEERGRGNFPDRFSARQFPNYSSELNVNALLLGDSALYLCASSRDRVHNEQFFGPGTRLTVL.

This clonotype has only a few counts. The chain recombines TRBV23-1 with TRBJ1-4, with D possibly matching TRBD1 (5 bases). TRBV23-1 is an open reading frame whose function is uncertain. Deletions cut 0 bases from V and 3 bases from J, with 11 bases between. CDR3 length equals 16 residues. The CDR3 coding sequence is TGCGCCAGCAGTCAATCGCGCAGGGTCCCTAATGAAAAACTGTTTTTT. It encodes CASSQSRRVPNEKLFF.

This clonotype was counted a few times. This chain uses TRBV12-3 or TRBV12-4 with TRBJ2-7; possibly TRBD1 for D (5 bases). The CDR3 runs to 12 residues. Trimming stripped 6 bases from V and 7 bases from J, with 13 bases between. CDR3 in DNA: TGTGCCAGCAGATATGACAGTGGGGAGCAGTACGTC. It translates to CASRYDSGEQYV.

In DNA form, the CDR3 reads TGTGCCAGCAGTTTATTCCGTAGTGGGTGGAACAATCAGCCCCAGCATTTT. This encodes CASSLFRSGWNNQPQHF. The chain joins TRBV28 to TRBJ1-5; D is unresolved. The ends were cut back, 1 base at V and 3 bases at J, with 16 bases in the middle. The CDR3 sequence is 17 residues long. Germline V gene lookup returns CDR1 MDHEN and CDR2 SYDVKM.

The chain recombines TRBV29-1 with TRBJ1-1; no reliable D call. Trimming left V 1 base short and J 3 bases short, with 15 bases between. The CDR3 consists of 15 residues. CDR1 is SQVTM, CDR2 ANQGSEA, per germline. CDR3 nucleotide sequence: TGCAGCGTTGAAGGTGGTTTTGGCTCCGACACTGAAGCTTTCTTT. Encoded protein: CSVEGGFGSDTEAFF.

The chain employs TRBV7-9 and TRBJ2-3; the D is unclear. The CDR3 is 11 residues long. CDR1 is SEHNR and CDR2 is FQNEAQ in the germline V gene (reference sequence). The V gene lost 5 bases and the J gene lost 5 bases, with 5 bases spanning the gap. The CDR3: CASSEGDTQYF. CDR3 bases: TGTGCCAGCAGCGAAGGAGATACGCAGTATTTT.

This clonotype has just a few counts. DNA for the CDR3: TGTGCCAGCTCACCAATGGCAGGGGGGCGGGAGCAGTACTTC. It codes for CASSPMAGGREQYF. The chain joins TRBV18 to TRBJ2-7, with TRBD1 as a possible D gene (7 bases). V shed 2 bases and J shed 7 bases, with 15 bases lying between them. Germline V gene lookup returns CDR1 KGHSH and CDR2 LQKENI. The CDR3 extends over 14 amino acids.

This clonotype was counted many times. This chain links TRBV5-1 with TRBJ2-3; D uncertain. Trimming took 3 bases from V and 3 from J, leaving 11 bases between them. The CDR3 covers 14 residues. Germline CDR1 reads SGHRS; CDR2 reads YFSETQ. The DNA for the CDR3 is TGCGCCAGCAGCTCTCGGGCAGGAACAGATACGCAGTATTTT. Translated, it gives CASSSRAGTDTQYF.

The V and J genes are TRBV5-1 and TRBJ2-2; 7 nucleotides line up with TRBD1. With V trimmed by 4 bases and J by 7 bases, 10 bases remained unmatched. The germline V gene has CDR1 SGHRS and CDR2 YFSETQ. The CDR3 sequence is 15 residues long. CDR3 in amino acids: CASSPATGTIGELFF. Here the CDR3 DNA reads TGCGCCAGCAGCCCGGCGACAGGGACAATCGGGGAGCTGTTTTTT.

The rearrangement links TRBV7-2 to TRBJ2-5; D unclear. Trimming took off 3 bases at V and 4 bases at J, with 9 bases between the two ends. The CDR3 covers 13 residues. In germline, CDR1 is SGHTA, CDR2 FQGNSA. This chain's CDR3 is CASSFFPTETQYF. DNA for the CDR3: TGTGCCAGCAGCTTTTTCCCCACAGAGACCCAGTACTTC.

The genes are TRBV6-2 or TRBV6-3 and TRBJ1-2; 9 bases match TRBD1. In germline, CDR1 is MNHEY, CDR2 SVGEGT. Losses at the gene ends were 5 bases for V and 5 bases for J; bases not matched to a gene: 3. There are 13 residues in the CDR3. This CDR3 reads CASSTGQGYGYTF. As DNA, the CDR3 is TGTGCCAGCAGTACGGGACAGGGTTATGGCTACACCTTC.

The V call is TRBV3-1, the J call TRBJ2-1, with D perhaps TRBD1 (5 bases). Trimming cost V 6 bases and J 2 bases, with 14 bases left between them. The CDR3 loop spans 15 amino acids. Per germline, CDR1 LGHDT and CDR2 YNNKEL (reference sequence). The CDR3, as DNA: TGTGCCAGCAGTGTTACCGCAGGGACCTACAATGAGCAGTTCTTC. Its protein is CASSVTAGTYNEQFF.

This clonotype appeared many times. This rearrangement joins TRBV12-3 or TRBV12-4 to TRBJ1-2; TRBD1 might be the D (6 bases). There are 12 residues in the CDR3. V lost 5 bases and J 13 bases, leaving 17 bases between the germline ends. In DNA form, the CDR3 reads TGTGCCAGCAGTCGACAGGACCGCTGGAGCACCTTC. Its protein product is CASSRQDRWSTF.

This clonotype came up many times. The V gene is TRBV10-3, the J gene TRBJ2-1, with D perhaps given as TRBD1 or TRBD2 (5 bases each). Trimming shortened V by 6 bases and J by 3 bases, and 18 bases separated the two germline ends. CDR1 and CDR2 (germline): ENHRY, SYGVKD. The CDR3 contains 16 residues. The CDR3 DNA sequence: TGTGCCATCAGCAGCCGGGGCCGCTCCCTCTACAATGAGCAGTTCTTC. Protein product: CAISSRGRSLYNEQFF.

The chain joins TRBV5-5 to TRBJ2-3; D unclear. CDR3 length: 15 residues. CDR1 is SGHKS and CDR2 is YYEKEE in the germline V gene (reference sequence). Trimming shortened V by 4 bases and J by 0 bases, and 12 bases separated the two germline ends. CDR3 sequence reads: CASSVLTPSTDTQYF. CDR3 bases: TGTGCCAGCAGCGTCTTAACCCCGAGCACAGATACGCAGTATTTT.

This clonotype was counted many times. The chain has TRBV18 and TRBJ2-1; D tentatively reads TRBD1 or TRBD2 (5 bases each). Per germline, CDR1 KGHSH and CDR2 LQKENI. V lost 5 bases to trimming and J lost 4 bases, with 9 bases between them. The CDR3 has 13 amino acids. The CDR3 sequence is CASSGTVYNEQFF. The CDR3 DNA reads as TGTGCCAGCTCAGGGACGGTTTACAATGAGCAGTTCTTC.